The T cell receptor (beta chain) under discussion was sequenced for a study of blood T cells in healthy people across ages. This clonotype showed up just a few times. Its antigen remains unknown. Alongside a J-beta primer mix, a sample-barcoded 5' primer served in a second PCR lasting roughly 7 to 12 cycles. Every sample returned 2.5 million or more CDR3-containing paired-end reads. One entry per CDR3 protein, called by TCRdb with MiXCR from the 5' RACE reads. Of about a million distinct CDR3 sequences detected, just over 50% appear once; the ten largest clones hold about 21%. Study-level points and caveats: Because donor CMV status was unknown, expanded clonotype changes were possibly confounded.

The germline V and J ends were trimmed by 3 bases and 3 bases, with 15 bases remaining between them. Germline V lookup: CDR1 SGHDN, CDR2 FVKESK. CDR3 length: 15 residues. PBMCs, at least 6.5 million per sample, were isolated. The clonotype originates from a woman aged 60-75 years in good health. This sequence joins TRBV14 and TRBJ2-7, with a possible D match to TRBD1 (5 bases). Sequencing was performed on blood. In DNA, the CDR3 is TGTGCCAGCAGCCAGTTCCCCAGGGTGATCTACGAGCAGTACTTC. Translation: CASSQFPRVIYEQYF.